The clone carrying this T cell receptor beta chain was observed many times. PBMCs were sourced from less than 13 ml fresh peripheral blood. Authors of the study amplified TCR beta CDR3 regions from RNA transcripts. The TCR CDR3 first-round RT-PCR relied on the HTBI primer set. TCRdb re-derived calls from the multiplex PCR reads in MiXCR, one entry per CDR3 protein. Of 310,000 or so distinct CDR3 sequences in the sample, approximately 15% are singletons; the top ten hold around 57%. These data come from a study of T cells in Graves' hyperthyroidism and ophthalmopathy. Germline V CDR1 and CDR2: SGHRS, YFSETQ. There are 14 residues in the CDR3. V dropped 4 bases and J dropped 2 bases, with 12 bases sitting between them.

The material sequenced was blood. The chain uses TRBV5-1 and TRBJ2-5, with D unresolved. The source of this sequence is a woman aged 60-70 years with Graves' ophthalmopathy. CDR3 sequence reads: CASSLGLWQETQYF. The CDR3 nucleotides are TGCGCCAGCAGCCTCGGGTTATGGCAAGAGACCCAGTACTTC.